A selection of T cell receptor beta chains follows, all from one sample in a study of beta chain features in type 1 diabetes. TCRdb's table, derived via immunoSEQ multiplex PCR, lists solely in-frame clones and lacks some. The sample holds about 120,000 clones, 15% to 20% seen once. Input material: central memory CD4+ T cells from blood. The source of these receptors is a man younger than 40 with type 1 diabetes. The CDR3 runs from the conserved cysteine through the conserved F or W. Fields, in order: V gene, clone size, D gene, J gene, CDR3 protein, CDR3 DNA. D genes are given only for firm matches. Clone sizes are given selectively: once, few, many, or a class where the clone is expanded.

V gene: TRBV7-2; clone size: NA; D gene: NA; J gene: TRBJ1-2; CDR3 protein: CASSPGLVISYTF; CDR3 DNA: TGTGCCAGCAGCCCGGGACTGGTTATTAGCTACACCTTC
V gene: TRBV4-3; clone size: NA; D gene: NA; J gene: TRBJ2-2; CDR3 protein: CASSLLRGELFF; CDR3 DNA: TGCGCCAGCAGCCTTCTCCGAGGGGAGCTGTTTTTT
V gene: TRBV6-5; clone size: NA; D gene: NA; J gene: TRBJ2-7; CDR3 protein: CASSYSAIYEQYF; CDR3 DNA: TGTGCCAGCAGTTACTCGGCTATCTACGAGCAGTACTTC
V gene: TRBV6-1; clone size: NA; D gene: NA; J gene: TRBJ1-2; CDR3 protein: CASSEIGRLANYGYTF; CDR3 DNA: TGTGCCAGCAGTGAAATCGGGCGTTTAGCTAACTATGGCTACACCTTC
V gene: TRBV4-2; clone size: few; D gene: NA; J gene: TRBJ2-6; CDR3 protein: CASSQESGTANVLTF; CDR3 DNA: TGTGCCAGCAGCCAAGAGTCAGGGACAGCCAACGTCCTGACTTTC
V gene: TRBV13; clone size: NA; D gene: NA; J gene: TRBJ2-7; CDR3 protein: CASSLGPVTSYEQYF; CDR3 DNA: TGTGCCAGCAGCTTAGGTCCCGTTACCTCCTACGAGCAGTACTTC
V gene: TRBV5-6; clone size: NA; D gene: NA; J gene: TRBJ1-3; CDR3 protein: CASSFFERVSGNTIYF; CDR3 DNA: TGTGCCAGCAGCTTTTTCGAACGCGTCTCTGGAAACACCATATATTTT
V gene: TRBV6-6; clone size: NA; D gene: TRBD2; J gene: TRBJ2-3; CDR3 protein: CASRQTAGGTDTQYF; CDR3 DNA: TGTGCCAGCAGACAAACGGCGGGGGGCACAGATACGCAGTATTTT
V gene: TRBV4-3; clone size: NA; D gene: NA; J gene: TRBJ2-2; CDR3 protein: CASSQVRVTGELFF; CDR3 DNA: TGCGCCAGCAGCCAAGTTCGGGTCACCGGGGAGCTGTTTTTT
V gene: TRBV6-5; clone size: many; D gene: NA; J gene: TRBJ1-2; CDR3 protein: CASSSLGEARGYTF; CDR3 DNA: TGTGCCAGCAGTTCTCTTGGGGAGGCGCGAGGCTACACCTTC
V gene: TRBV5-6; clone size: many; D gene: NA; J gene: TRBJ1-4; CDR3 protein: CASSLGVLSTNEKLFF; CDR3 DNA: TGTGCCAGCAGCTTGGGAGTCCTTTCAACTAATGAAAAACTGTTTTTT
V gene: TRBV6-5; clone size: NA; D gene: NA; J gene: TRBJ1-6; CDR3 protein: CASRAGTSYSPLHF; CDR3 DNA: TGTGCCAGCAGAGCCGGGACCTCCTATTCACCCCTCCACTTT
V gene: TRBV7-8; clone size: NA; D gene: NA; J gene: TRBJ1-2; CDR3 protein: CASSPGGDPANYGYTF; CDR3 DNA: TGTGCCAGCAGCCCGGGGGGTGACCCAGCTAACTATGGCTACACCTTC
V gene: TRBV2; clone size: NA; D gene: NA; J gene: TRBJ2-5; CDR3 protein: CASWAGKETQYF; CDR3 DNA: TGTGCCAGCTGGGCAGGGAAAGAGACCCAGTACTTC
V gene: TRBV18; clone size: few; D gene: NA; J gene: TRBJ1-4; CDR3 protein: CASSPSEGGTNEKLFF; CDR3 DNA: TGTGCCAGCTCACCCTCAGAAGGGGGAACTAATGAAAAACTGTTTTTT
V gene: TRBV21-1; clone size: few; D gene: NA; J gene: TRBJ2-7; CDR3 protein: CASSKGIQARDSYEQYF; CDR3 DNA: TGTGCCAGCAGCAAAGGTATTCAGGCGAGAGACTCCTACGAGCAGTACTTC
V gene: TRBV15; clone size: few; D gene: TRBD2; J gene: TRBJ2-3; CDR3 protein: CATRFSGGSDTQYF; CDR3 DNA: TGTGCCACCAGATTCAGCGGGGGGTCAGATACGCAGTATTTT
V gene: TRBV28; clone size: few; D gene: NA; J gene: TRBJ1-2; CDR3 protein: CASSSWTANGYTF; CDR3 DNA: TGTGCCAGCAGTTCCTGGACAGCTAATGGCTACACCTTC
V gene: TRBV5-8; clone size: few; D gene: TRBD1; J gene: TRBJ2-5; CDR3 protein: CASSLSDRGPQETQYF; CDR3 DNA: TGTGCCAGCAGCCTATCTGACAGGGGCCCCCAAGAGACCCAGTACTTC
V gene: TRBV9; clone size: few; D gene: TRBD1; J gene: TRBJ2-1; CDR3 protein: CASSAGTAGYEQFF; CDR3 DNA: TGTGCCAGCAGCGCCGGGACAGCCGGCTATGAGCAGTTCTTC
V gene: TRBV13; clone size: NA; D gene: TRBD1; J gene: TRBJ2-5; CDR3 protein: CASSLGGNRGSQETQYF; CDR3 DNA: TGTGCCAGCAGCTTAGGCGGAAACAGGGGTTCCCAAGAGACCCAGTACTTC
V gene: TRBV9; clone size: NA; D gene: TRBD1; J gene: TRBJ2-2; CDR3 protein: CASSVDPGTGAGELFF; CDR3 DNA: TGTGCCAGCAGCGTAGATCCCGGGACAGGGGCCGGGGAGCTGTTTTTT
V gene: TRBV7-9; clone size: NA; D gene: TRBD1; J gene: TRBJ1-1; CDR3 protein: CASSARTGGDTEAFF; CDR3 DNA: TGTGCCAGCAGCGCAAGGACAGGCGGAGACACTGAAGCTTTCTTT
V gene: TRBV25-1; clone size: few; D gene: NA; J gene: TRBJ1-4; CDR3 protein: CASSDHQPLEKLFF; CDR3 DNA: TGTGCCAGCAGTGACCATCAACCATTGGAAAAACTGTTTTTT
V gene: TRBV10-3; clone size: few; D gene: NA; J gene: TRBJ1-1; CDR3 protein: CAISDKGAEAFF; CDR3 DNA: TGTGCCATCAGTGATAAAGGAGCTGAAGCTTTCTTT
V gene: TRBV12-5; clone size: NA; D gene: NA; J gene: TRBJ2-7; CDR3 protein: CASGLVHEQYF; CDR3 DNA: TGTGCTAGTGGTTTGGTACACGAGCAGTACTTC
V gene: TRBV6-5; clone size: NA; D gene: NA; J gene: TRBJ1-1; CDR3 protein: CASSYVRTDTEAFF; CDR3 DNA: TGTGCCAGCAGTTACGTCCGGACAGACACTGAAGCTTTCTTT
V gene: TRBV29-1; clone size: few; D gene: NA; J gene: TRBJ1-2; CDR3 protein: CSVGRTPAGVVENYGYTF; CDR3 DNA: TGCAGCGTAGGTCGGACGCCCGCAGGGGTTGTAGAAAACTATGGCTACACCTTC
V gene: TRBV7-8; clone size: NA; D gene: TRBD1; J gene: TRBJ1-2; CDR3 protein: CASSISGTEANYGYTF; CDR3 DNA: TGTGCCAGCAGTATCTCCGGGACAGAAGCTAACTATGGCTACACCTTC
V gene: TRBV11-3; clone size: medium-sized; D gene: NA; J gene: TRBJ2-3; CDR3 protein: CASSLSSSTDTQYF; CDR3 DNA: TGTGCCAGCAGCTTATCCTCTAGCACAGATACGCAGTATTTT
V gene: TRBV7-2; clone size: NA; D gene: NA; J gene: TRBJ2-7; CDR3 protein: CASSPIYSSYEQYF; CDR3 DNA: TGTGCCAGCAGCCCGATCTACAGCTCCTACGAGCAGTACTTC
V gene: TRBV4-3; clone size: few; D gene: TRBD2; J gene: TRBJ2-1; CDR3 protein: CASSQALAGDEQFF; CDR3 DNA: TGCGCCAGCAGCCAAGCGCTCGCGGGGGATGAGCAGTTCTTC
V gene: TRBV5-1; clone size: few; D gene: NA; J gene: TRBJ2-4; CDR3 protein: CASSLEGNIQYF; CDR3 DNA: TGCGCCAGCAGCTTGGAGGGAAACATTCAGTACTTC
V gene: TRBV6-1; clone size: NA; D gene: NA; J gene: TRBJ1-6; CDR3 protein: CASSDAVNSPLHF; CDR3 DNA: TGTGCCAGCAGTGATGCGGTTAATTCACCCCTCCACTTT
V gene: TRBV29-1; clone size: NA; D gene: NA; J gene: TRBJ1-1; CDR3 protein: CSVVRQLSNTEAFF; CDR3 DNA: TGCAGCGTTGTTAGACAGTTGAGTAACACTGAAGCTTTCTTT
V gene: TRBV5-1; clone size: NA; D gene: NA; J gene: TRBJ2-7; CDR3 protein: CASSLGQEYEQYF; CDR3 DNA: TGCGCCAGCAGCTTGGGCCAGGAGTACGAGCAGTACTTC
V gene: TRBV7-9; clone size: NA; D gene: NA; J gene: TRBJ1-3; CDR3 protein: CASRRAEGNTIYF; CDR3 DNA: TGTGCCAGCAGGAGAGCAGAAGGAAACACCATATATTTT
V gene: TRBV19; clone size: few; D gene: NA; J gene: TRBJ1-5; CDR3 protein: CASSTDLYQPQHF; CDR3 DNA: TGTGCCAGTAGTACGGACCTTTATCAGCCCCAGCATTTT
V gene: TRBV6-6; clone size: few; D gene: NA; J gene: TRBJ2-1; CDR3 protein: CASSPTESSYNEQFF; CDR3 DNA: TGTGCCAGCAGCCCAACAGAGAGCTCCTACAATGAGCAGTTCTTC
V gene: TRBV7-8; clone size: many; D gene: NA; J gene: TRBJ2-1; CDR3 protein: CASSAGLWVEQFF; CDR3 DNA: TGTGCCAGCAGCGCCGGACTATGGGTTGAGCAGTTCTTC
V gene: TRBV7-2; clone size: NA; D gene: NA; J gene: TRBJ1-4; CDR3 protein: CASSFTTALNEKLFF; CDR3 DNA: TGTGCCAGCAGCTTTACGACAGCCCTTAATGAAAAACTGTTTTTT
V gene: TRBV29-1; clone size: NA; D gene: NA; J gene: TRBJ2-4; CDR3 protein: CSVVGAGGTLAKNIQYF; CDR3 DNA: TGCAGCGTTGTAGGGGCAGGGGGGACTCTAGCCAAAAACATTCAGTACTTC
V gene: TRBV29-1; clone size: NA; D gene: TRBD2; J gene: TRBJ2-3; CDR3 protein: CSVDLAGRTDTQYF; CDR3 DNA: TGCAGCGTAGATTTAGCGGGGCGCACAGATACGCAGTATTTT
V gene: TRBV29-1; clone size: NA; D gene: TRBD2; J gene: TRBJ2-1; CDR3 protein: CSADKRGSNNEQFF; CDR3 DNA: TGCAGCGCTGATAAGCGGGGTTCTAACAATGAGCAGTTCTTC
V gene: TRBV6-1; clone size: few; D gene: NA; J gene: TRBJ2-1; CDR3 protein: CASSAKTADNEQFF; CDR3 DNA: TGTGCCAGCAGTGCCAAAACAGCGGACAATGAGCAGTTCTTC
V gene: TRBV7-2; clone size: few; D gene: TRBD1; J gene: TRBJ1-2; CDR3 protein: CASSSSATGTDGYTF; CDR3 DNA: TGTGCCAGCAGCTCTTCAGCGACAGGGACGGATGGCTACACCTTC
V gene: TRBV10-3; clone size: NA; D gene: NA; J gene: TRBJ2-1; CDR3 protein: CAISGGPSSYNEQFF; CDR3 DNA: TGTGCCATCAGTGGGGGACCTAGCTCCTACAATGAGCAGTTCTTC
V gene: TRBV7-2; clone size: few; D gene: NA; J gene: TRBJ2-5; CDR3 protein: CASSSQSGETQYF; CDR3 DNA: TGTGCCAGCAGCTCGCAGTCGGGAGAGACCCAGTACTTC
V gene: TRBV30; clone size: NA; D gene: NA; J gene: TRBJ2-3; CDR3 protein: CAGTGAGTDTQYF; CDR3 DNA: TGTGCCGGAACAGGAGCTGGCACAGATACGCAGTATTTT
V gene: TRBV30; clone size: NA; D gene: NA; J gene: TRBJ2-5; CDR3 protein: CAWSSQPQETQYF; CDR3 DNA: TGTGCCTGGAGTTCCCAGCCTCAAGAGACCCAGTACTTC
V gene: TRBV7-2; clone size: few; D gene: NA; J gene: TRBJ1-3; CDR3 protein: CASSPGQISGNTIYF; CDR3 DNA: TGTGCCAGCAGCCCAGGACAGATCTCTGGAAACACCATATATTTT
V gene: TRBV11-1; clone size: few; D gene: TRBD1; J gene: TRBJ1-6; CDR3 protein: CASRNRDRGSPLHF; CDR3 DNA: TGTGCCAGCAGGAACCGGGACAGGGGTTCACCCCTCCACTTT
V gene: TRBV2; clone size: few; D gene: TRBD1; J gene: TRBJ1-1; CDR3 protein: CASSKDRANTEAFF; CDR3 DNA: TGTGCCAGCAGCAAGGACAGGGCTAACACTGAAGCTTTCTTT
V gene: TRBV2; clone size: NA; D gene: NA; J gene: TRBJ1-5; CDR3 protein: CASQNGAGLLQPQHF; CDR3 DNA: TGTGCCAGCCAGAACGGGGCAGGTCTACTTCAGCCCCAGCATTTT
V gene: TRBV7-2; clone size: NA; D gene: NA; J gene: TRBJ1-1; CDR3 protein: CASSPLGAQAFF; CDR3 DNA: TGTGCCAGCAGTCCTCTGGGGGCGCAGGCTTTCTTT